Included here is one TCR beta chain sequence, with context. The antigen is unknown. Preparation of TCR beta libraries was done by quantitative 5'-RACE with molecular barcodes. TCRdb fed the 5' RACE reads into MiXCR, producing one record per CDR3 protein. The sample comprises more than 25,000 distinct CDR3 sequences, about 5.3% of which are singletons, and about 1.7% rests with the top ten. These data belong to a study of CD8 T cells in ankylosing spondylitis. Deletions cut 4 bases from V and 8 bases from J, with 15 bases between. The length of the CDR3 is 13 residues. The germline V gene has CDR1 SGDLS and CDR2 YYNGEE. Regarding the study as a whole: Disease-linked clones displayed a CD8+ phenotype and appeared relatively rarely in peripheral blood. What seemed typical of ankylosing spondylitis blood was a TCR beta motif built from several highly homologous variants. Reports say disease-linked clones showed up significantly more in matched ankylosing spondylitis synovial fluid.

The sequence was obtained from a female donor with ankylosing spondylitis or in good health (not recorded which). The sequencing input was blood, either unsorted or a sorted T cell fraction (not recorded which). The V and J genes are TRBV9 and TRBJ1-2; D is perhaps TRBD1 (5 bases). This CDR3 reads CASSIPGGGGYTF. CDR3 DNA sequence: TGTGCCAGCAGCATACCCGGGGGGGGAGGCTACACCTTC.